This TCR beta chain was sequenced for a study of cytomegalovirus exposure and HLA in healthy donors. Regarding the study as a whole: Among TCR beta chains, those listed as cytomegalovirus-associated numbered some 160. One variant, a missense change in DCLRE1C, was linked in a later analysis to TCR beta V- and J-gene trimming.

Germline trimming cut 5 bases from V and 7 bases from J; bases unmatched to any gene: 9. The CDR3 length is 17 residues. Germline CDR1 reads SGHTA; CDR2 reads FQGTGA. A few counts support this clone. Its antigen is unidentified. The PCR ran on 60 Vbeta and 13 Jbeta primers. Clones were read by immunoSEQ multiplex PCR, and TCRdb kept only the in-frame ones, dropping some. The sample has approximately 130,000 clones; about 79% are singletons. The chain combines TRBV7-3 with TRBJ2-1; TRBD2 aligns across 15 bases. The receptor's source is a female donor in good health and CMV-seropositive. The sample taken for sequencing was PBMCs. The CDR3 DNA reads TGTGCCAGCAGCCCCTGGACTAGCGGGGGGGCCACGAATGAGCAGTTCTTC. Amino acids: CASSPWTSGGATNEQFF.